Presented here are 7 T cell receptor beta chains from one specimen sequenced in a study of T cell repertoires in cytomegalovirus infection. TCRdb reanalysed the reads using MiXCR and keeps one entry per CDR3 protein. The sample includes just over 450,000 distinct CDR3 sequences, about 39% seen only once; the top ten take 43%. Antigens for these TCRs are unknown. Specimen: cultured PBMCs, collected from culture after CMV antigen stimulation. Receptors were obtained from a human donor in good health (CMV status not recorded). Some clones in this sample may be carry-over from other donors' samples.

This clonotype came up a few times. This chain connects TRBV18 to TRBJ2-3, with D tentatively TRBD1 or TRBD2 (5 bases each). The CDR3 consists of 15 residues. Trimming left V 3 bases short and J 0 bases short, with 10 bases between. Germline V gene lookup returns CDR1 KGHSH and CDR2 LQKENI. This CDR3 reads CASSPVWDSTDTQYF. The DNA for the CDR3 is TGTGCCAGCTCACCGGTTTGGGACAGCACAGATACGCAGTATTTT.

V gene TRBV5-6 combines with J gene TRBJ2-1; no definite D call. The germline CDR1 and CDR2 sequences are SGHDT and YYEEEE. The CDR3 runs 16 residues. The V and J ends lost 0 bases and 1 base respectively, with 11 bases between them. CDR3 loop: CASSLGELLSYNEQFF. The CDR3 DNA is TGTGCCAGCAGCTTGGGAGAGCTTTTGTCCTACAATGAGCAGTTCTTC.

This clonotype was counted a few times. V gene TRBV11-2 combines with J gene TRBJ2-1; D may be TRBD1 (5 bases). Between the trimmed V and J ends, which lost 6 bases and 0 bases, there was a span of 15 bases. Germline CDR1 SGHAT, CDR2 FQNNGV. The CDR3 sequence is 16 residues long. The chain's CDR3 is CASRYQGYSSYNEQFF. The CDR3 region has the DNA TGTGCCAGCAGATACCAGGGTTACAGCTCCTACAATGAGCAGTTCTTC.

This clonotype has a single count. The V and J genes are TRBV5-1 and TRBJ2-3, with D unresolved. V was shortened by 4 bases and J by 7 bases, with 13 bases between the two germline ends. Germline values: CDR1 SGHRS, CDR2 YFSETQ. The CDR3 covers 13 residues. Written as DNA, the CDR3 is TGCGCCAGCAGCGTTGACCCCCCAAATACGCAGTATTTT. Amino acids: CASSVDPPNTQYF. Full variable domain (rest looked up from reference TRBV5-1 and TRBJ2-3): KAGVTQTPRYLIKTRGQQVTLSCSPISGHRSVSWYQQTPGQGLQFLFEYFSETQRNKGNFPGRFSGRQFSNSRSEMNVSTLELGDSALYLCASSVDPPNTQYFGPGTRLTVL.

The sample holds a few counts of this clonotype. The V gene is TRBV14, the J gene TRBJ1-1; TRBD1 agrees at 8 bases. Losses at the gene ends were 4 bases for V and 13 bases for J; bases not matched to a gene: 11. In germline, CDR1 is SGHDN, CDR2 FVKESK. The CDR3 extends over 13 amino acids. CDR3 nucleotide sequence: TGTGCCAGCAGCCGAGGACAGGGTGAAGAGGTTTTCTTT. Its translation: CASSRGQGEEVFF.

This sequence joins TRBV6-8 and TRBJ2-7; no clear D gene. The CDR3 loop spans 14 amino acids. Trimming left V 6 bases short and J 4 bases short, with 16 bases between. Germline V gene sequence: CDR1 MNHGY, CDR2 SAAAGT. The CDR3 region has the DNA TGTGCCAGCAGCCCGGACGCGACCTCTTACGAGCAGTACTTC. It translates to CASSPDATSYEQYF.

This clonotype came up a few times. The chain recombines TRBV7-6 with TRBJ2-5, with 15 bases fitting TRBD2. The germline V gene encodes CDR1 SGHVS and CDR2 FNYEAQ. Losses at the gene ends were 5 bases for V and 1 base for J; bases not matched to a gene: 8. This CDR3 is built from 18 residues. As DNA, the CDR3 is TGTGCCAGCAGCACCGGACTAGCGGGAGGGCCTTTCCAAGAGACCCAGTACTTC. Encoded protein: CASSTGLAGGPFQETQYF.